This T cell receptor (beta chain) was recovered during a study of Graves' ophthalmopathy and Graves' hyperthyroidism. The wider study: Specimen type is peripheral blood, obtained at initial diagnosis before any treatment.

Moderate-to-severe activity, CAS ≥3, NOSPECS ≥4 and duration under 3 months were recorded for donors with ophthalmopathy. This clonotype was counted at least ten times. Its antigen remains unknown. RNA served as the template for amplifying TCR beta CDR3 regions. In the first round, RT-PCR was carried out with HTBI primers, and a multiplex PCR formed the second round. TCRdb recomputed calls from the multiplex PCR reads with MiXCR, one row per CDR3 protein. The repertoire includes over 450,000 distinct CDR3 sequences, around an eighth of them detected once, and about a tenth sits in the top ten. Study-wide findings and caveats: Most thyroid clonotypes with frequency above 0.001 were detected in blood too.

The CDR3 length is 17 residues. Germline V gene data show CDR1 as MDHEN and CDR2 as SYDVKM. J was trimmed by 3 bases and V by 4 bases; bases with no gene match: 10. The rearrangement uses TRBV28 and TRBJ2-5; 11 positions agree with TRBD2. The receptor comes from a woman in her twenties or thirties with Graves' ophthalmopathy. Specimen: blood. This CDR3 is CASSSSGPGLAEETQYF. Written as DNA, the CDR3 is TGTGCCAGCAGTTCATCGGGCCCGGGACTAGCGGAAGAGACCCAGTACTTC.